This T cell receptor beta chain was sequenced in a study of blood T cells in healthy people across ages. A second PCR of roughly 7 to 11 cycles used a sample-barcoded 5' primer and a J-beta primer mix. From the 5' RACE reads, TCRdb called clonotypes with MiXCR, one entry per CDR3 protein. Of some 730,000 distinct CDR3 sequences listed, approximately 21% are singletons. V lost 1 base and J lost 3; bases outside the gene matches: 2. The CDR3 sequence is 14 residues long. This TCR came from a man between 65 and 85 years old in good health. The specimen was blood. The rearrangement joins TRBV12-3 or TRBV12-4 to TRBJ2-7; 8 bases are shared with TRBD2. This CDR3 is CASSLGTSSYEQYV. The CDR3, as DNA: TGTGCCAGCAGTTTAGGGACTAGCAGCTACGAGCAGTACGTC.